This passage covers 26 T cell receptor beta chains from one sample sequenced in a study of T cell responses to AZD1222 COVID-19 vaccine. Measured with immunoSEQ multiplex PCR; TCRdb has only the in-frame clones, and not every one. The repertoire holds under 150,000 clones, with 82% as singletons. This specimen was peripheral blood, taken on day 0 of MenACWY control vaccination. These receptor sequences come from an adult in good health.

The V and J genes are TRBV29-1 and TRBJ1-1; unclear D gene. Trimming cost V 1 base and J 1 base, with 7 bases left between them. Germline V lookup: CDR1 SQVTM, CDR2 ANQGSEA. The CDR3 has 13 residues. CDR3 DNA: TGCAGCGTTGAAGGGACGGGGAACACTGAAGCTTTCTTT. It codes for CSVEGTGNTEAFF.

CDR3 nucleotides: TGTGCCAGTCACCCGGCGGGGAACACTGAAGCTTTCTTT. Translation: CASHPAGNTEAFF. The rearrangement joins TRBV6-5 to TRBJ1-1; D is uncertain. This CDR3 has 13 residues. Germline CDR1 reads MNHEY; CDR2 reads SVGAGI. The germline V and J ends were trimmed by 9 bases and 1 base, with 12 bases remaining between them.

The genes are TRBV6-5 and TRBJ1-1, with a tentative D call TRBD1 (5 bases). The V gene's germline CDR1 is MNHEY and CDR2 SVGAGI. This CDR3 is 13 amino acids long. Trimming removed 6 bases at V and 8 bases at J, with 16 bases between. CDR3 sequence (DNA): TGTGCCAGCAGCCTCTTGGGATGGGGCGAAGCTTTCTTT. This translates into CASSLLGWGEAFF.

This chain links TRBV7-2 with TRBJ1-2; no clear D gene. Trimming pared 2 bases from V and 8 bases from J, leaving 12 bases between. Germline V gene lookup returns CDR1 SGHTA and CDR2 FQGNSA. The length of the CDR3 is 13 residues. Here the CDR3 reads CASSLPATRGYTF. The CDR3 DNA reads TGTGCCAGCAGCTTACCTGCGACAAGGGGCTACACCTTC.

CDR3 protein: CASRTAGSVNSPLHF. For the CDR3, the DNA is TGTGCCAGCAGAACCGCGGGGTCGGTTAATTCACCCCTCCACTTT. This rearrangement joins TRBV5-4 to TRBJ1-6; D is unresolved. V lost 5 bases, J lost 6 bases, and 15 bases lay in between. CDR3 length equals 15 residues. Germline CDR1 reads SGHNT; CDR2 reads YYREEE (reference sequence).

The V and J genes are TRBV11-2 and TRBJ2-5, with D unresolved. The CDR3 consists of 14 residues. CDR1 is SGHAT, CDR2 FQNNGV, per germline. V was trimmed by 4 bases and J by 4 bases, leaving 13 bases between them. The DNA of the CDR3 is TGTGCCAGCAGCTCAGGCAACACGGCAGAGACCCAGTACTTC. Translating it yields CASSSGNTAETQYF.

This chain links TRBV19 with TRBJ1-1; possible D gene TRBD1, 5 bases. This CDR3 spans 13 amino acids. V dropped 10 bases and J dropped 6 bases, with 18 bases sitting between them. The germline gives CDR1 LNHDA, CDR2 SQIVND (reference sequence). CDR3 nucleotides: TGTGCCACCACGAGGGCAGGGTTACCTGAAGCTTTCTTT. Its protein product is CATTRAGLPEAFF.

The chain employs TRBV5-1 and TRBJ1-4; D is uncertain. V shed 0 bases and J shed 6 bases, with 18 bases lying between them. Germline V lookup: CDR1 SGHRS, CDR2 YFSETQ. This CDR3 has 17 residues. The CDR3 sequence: CASSLAGIRGYDEKLFF. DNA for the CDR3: TGCGCCAGCAGCTTGGCCGGCATCCGAGGTTATGATGAAAAACTGTTTTTT.

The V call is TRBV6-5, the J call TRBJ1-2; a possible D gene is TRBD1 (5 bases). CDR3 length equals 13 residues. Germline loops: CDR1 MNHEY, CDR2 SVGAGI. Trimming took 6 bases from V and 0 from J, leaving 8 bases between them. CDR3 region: CASRTASNYGYTF. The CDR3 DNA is TGTGCCAGCAGGACAGCCTCTAACTATGGCTACACCTTC.

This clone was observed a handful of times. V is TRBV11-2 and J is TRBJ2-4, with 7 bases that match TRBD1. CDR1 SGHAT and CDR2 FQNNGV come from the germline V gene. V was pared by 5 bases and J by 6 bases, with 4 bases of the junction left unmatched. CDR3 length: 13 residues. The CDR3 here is CASSRDRANIQYF. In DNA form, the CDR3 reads TGTGCCAGCAGCCGCGACAGGGCAAACATTCAGTACTTC.

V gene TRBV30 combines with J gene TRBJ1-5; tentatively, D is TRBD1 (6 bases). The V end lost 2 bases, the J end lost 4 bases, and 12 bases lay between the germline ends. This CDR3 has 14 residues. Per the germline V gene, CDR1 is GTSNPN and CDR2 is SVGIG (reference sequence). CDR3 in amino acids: CAWSLKGGNQPQHF. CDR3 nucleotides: TGTGCCTGGAGTCTTAAGGGGGGGAATCAGCCCCAGCATTTT.

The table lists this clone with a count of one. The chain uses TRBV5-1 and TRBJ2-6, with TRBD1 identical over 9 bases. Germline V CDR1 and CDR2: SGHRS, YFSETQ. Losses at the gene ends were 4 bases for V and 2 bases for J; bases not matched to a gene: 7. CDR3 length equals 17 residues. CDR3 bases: TGCGCCAGCAGCCCCACGGGACAGGGAACTGGGGCCAACGTCCTGACTTTC. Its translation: CASSPTGQGTGANVLTF.

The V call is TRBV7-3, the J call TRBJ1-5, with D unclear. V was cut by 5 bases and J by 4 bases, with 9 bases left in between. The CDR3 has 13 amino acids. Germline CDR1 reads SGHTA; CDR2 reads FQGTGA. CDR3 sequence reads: CASSTGPNQPQHF. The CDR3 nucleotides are TGTGCCAGCAGCACCGGACCTAATCAGCCCCAGCATTTT.

DNA for the CDR3: TGTGCCACCAGTGATCGAGGGACAGGGAGGAACACCGGGGAGCTGTTTTTT. Translated, it gives CATSDRGTGRNTGELFF. The genes are TRBV24-1 and TRBJ2-2; 9 bases are a match to TRBD1. The germline V gene has CDR1 KGHDR and CDR2 SFDVKD. CDR3 length: 17 residues. V lost 3 bases and J lost 1; bases outside the gene matches: 5.

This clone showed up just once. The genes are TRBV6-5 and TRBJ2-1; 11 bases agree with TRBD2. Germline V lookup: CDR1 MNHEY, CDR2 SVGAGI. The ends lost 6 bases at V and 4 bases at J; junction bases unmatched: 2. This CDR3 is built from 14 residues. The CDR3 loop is CASRGTSGYNEQFF. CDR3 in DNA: TGTGCCAGCAGGGGGACTAGCGGTTACAATGAGCAGTTCTTC.

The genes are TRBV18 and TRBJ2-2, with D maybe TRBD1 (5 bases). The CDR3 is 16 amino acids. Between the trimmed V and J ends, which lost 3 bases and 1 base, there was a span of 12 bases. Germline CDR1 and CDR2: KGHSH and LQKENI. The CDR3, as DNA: TGTGCCAGCTCACCGGGGCAGAAAGGGAACACCGGGGAGCTGTTTTTT. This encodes CASSPGQKGNTGELFF.

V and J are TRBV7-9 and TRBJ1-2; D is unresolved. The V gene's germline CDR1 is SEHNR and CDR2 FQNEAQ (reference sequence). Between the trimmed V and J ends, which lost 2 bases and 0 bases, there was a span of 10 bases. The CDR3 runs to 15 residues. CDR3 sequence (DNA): TGTGCCAGCAGCTTAAACAGTAGAGCTAACTATGGCTACACCTTC. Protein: CASSLNSRANYGYTF. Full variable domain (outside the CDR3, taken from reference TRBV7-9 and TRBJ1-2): DTGVSQNPRHKITKRGQNVTFRCDPISEHNRLYWYRQTLGQGPEFLTYFQNEAQLEKSRLLSDRFSAERPKGSFSTLEIQRTEQGDSAMYLCASSLNSRANYGYTFGSGTRLTVV.

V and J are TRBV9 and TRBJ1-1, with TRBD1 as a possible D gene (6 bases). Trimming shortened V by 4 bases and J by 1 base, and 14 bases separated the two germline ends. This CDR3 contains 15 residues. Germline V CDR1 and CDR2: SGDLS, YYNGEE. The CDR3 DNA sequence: TGTGCCAGCAGCCCCCTAGGGGGACAGAACACTGAAGCTTTCTTT. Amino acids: CASSPLGGQNTEAFF.

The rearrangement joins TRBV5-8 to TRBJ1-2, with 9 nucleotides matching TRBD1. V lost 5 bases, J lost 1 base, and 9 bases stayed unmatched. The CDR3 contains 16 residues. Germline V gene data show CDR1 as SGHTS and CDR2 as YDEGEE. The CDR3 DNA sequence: TGTGCCAGCAGGCCCCGCCCGGGACAGGGTAACTATGGCTACACCTTC. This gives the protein CASRPRPGQGNYGYTF.

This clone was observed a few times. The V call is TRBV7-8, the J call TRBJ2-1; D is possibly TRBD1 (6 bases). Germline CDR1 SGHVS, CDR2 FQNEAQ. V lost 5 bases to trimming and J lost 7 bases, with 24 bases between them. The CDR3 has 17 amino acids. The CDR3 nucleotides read TGTGCCAGCAGCCCCAGGGGTCCCGGGTTAGATGGTAATGAGCAGTTCTTC. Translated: CASSPRGPGLDGNEQFF.

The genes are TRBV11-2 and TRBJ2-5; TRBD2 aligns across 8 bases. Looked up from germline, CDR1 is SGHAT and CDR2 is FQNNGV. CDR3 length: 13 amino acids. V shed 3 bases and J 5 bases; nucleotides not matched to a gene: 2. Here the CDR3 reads CASSLPSGETQYF. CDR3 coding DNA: TGTGCCAGCAGCTTGCCTAGCGGGGAGACCCAGTACTTC.

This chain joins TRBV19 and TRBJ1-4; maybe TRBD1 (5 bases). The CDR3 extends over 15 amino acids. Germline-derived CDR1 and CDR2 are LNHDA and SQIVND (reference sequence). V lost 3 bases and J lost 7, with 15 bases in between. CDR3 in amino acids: CASSMFGRVAEKLFF. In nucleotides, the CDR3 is TGTGCCAGTAGTATGTTTGGCAGGGTTGCTGAAAAACTGTTTTTT.

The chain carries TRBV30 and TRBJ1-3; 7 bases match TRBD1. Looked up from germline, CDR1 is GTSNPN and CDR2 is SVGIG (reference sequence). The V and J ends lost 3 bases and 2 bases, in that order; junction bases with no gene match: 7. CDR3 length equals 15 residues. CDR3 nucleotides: TGTGCCTGGAGGGACCTTGGACAGGCTGGAAACACCATATATTTT. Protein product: CAWRDLGQAGNTIYF. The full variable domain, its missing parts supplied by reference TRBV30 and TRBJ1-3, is SQTIHQWPATLVQPVGSPLSLECTVEGTSNPNLYWYRQAAGRGLQLLFYSVGIGQISSEVPQNLSASRPQDRQFILSSKKLLLSDSGFYLCAWRDLGQAGNTIYFGEGSWLTVV.

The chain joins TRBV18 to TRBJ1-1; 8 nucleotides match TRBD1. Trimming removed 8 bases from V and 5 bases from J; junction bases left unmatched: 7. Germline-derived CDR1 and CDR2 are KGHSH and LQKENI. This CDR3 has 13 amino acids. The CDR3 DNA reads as TGTGCCAGCCAGACAGGGGTCGGTACTGAAGCTTTCTTT. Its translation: CASQTGVGTEAFF.

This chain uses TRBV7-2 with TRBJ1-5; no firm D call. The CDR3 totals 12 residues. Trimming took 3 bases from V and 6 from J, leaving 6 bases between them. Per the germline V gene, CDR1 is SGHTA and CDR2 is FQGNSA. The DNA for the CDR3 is TGTGCCAGCAGCTTCGTAGGTCAGCCCCAGCATTTT. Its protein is CASSFVGQPQHF.

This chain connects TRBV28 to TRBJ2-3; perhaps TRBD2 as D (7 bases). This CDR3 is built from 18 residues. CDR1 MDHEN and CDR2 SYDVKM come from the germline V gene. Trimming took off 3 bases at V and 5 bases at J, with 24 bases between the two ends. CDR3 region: CASSFSLVGGAGRDTQYF. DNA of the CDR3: TGTGCCAGCAGTTTCTCGTTGGTGGGGGGGGCCGGTAGAGATACGCAGTATTTT.